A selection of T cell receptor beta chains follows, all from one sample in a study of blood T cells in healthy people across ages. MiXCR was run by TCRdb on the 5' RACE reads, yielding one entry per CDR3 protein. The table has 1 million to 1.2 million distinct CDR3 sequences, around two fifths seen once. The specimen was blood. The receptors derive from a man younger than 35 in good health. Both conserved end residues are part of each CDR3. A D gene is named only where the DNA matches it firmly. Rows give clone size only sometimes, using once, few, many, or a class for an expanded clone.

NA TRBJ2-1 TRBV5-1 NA CASSLGQGGPYNEQFF TGCGCCAGCAGCTTGGGACAGGGAGGCCCTTACAATGAGCAGTTCTTC
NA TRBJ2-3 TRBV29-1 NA CSVGRRGTDTQYF TGCAGCGTTGGTCGGAGGGGAACAGATACGCAGTATTTT
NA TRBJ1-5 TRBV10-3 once CAISDDHSNQPQHF TGTGCCATCAGTGACGACCATTCTAATCAGCCCCAGCATTTT
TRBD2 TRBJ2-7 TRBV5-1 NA CASSSGLAESSYEQYF TGCGCCAGCAGCTCAGGACTAGCGGAAAGCTCCTACGAGCAGTACTTC
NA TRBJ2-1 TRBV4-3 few CASSQRPGQLQFF TGCGCCAGCAGCCAACGCCCCGGACAGTTGCAGTTCTTC
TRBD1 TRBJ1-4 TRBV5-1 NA CASSPGQGTTTNEKLFF TGCGCCAGCAGCCCCGGACAGGGGACGACAACTAATGAAAAACTGTTTTTT
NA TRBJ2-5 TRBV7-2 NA CASSSPASWGEKQYF TGTGCCAGCAGCTCCCCCGCTTCCTGGGGGGAAAAGCAGTACTTC
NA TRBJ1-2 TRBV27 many CASADSESLLYGYTF TGTGCCAGCGCTGATTCAGAATCCCTACTCTATGGCTACACCTTC
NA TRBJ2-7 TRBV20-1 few CSAREGTGYEQYF TGCAGTGCTAGAGAAGGAACAGGCTACGAGCAGTACTTC
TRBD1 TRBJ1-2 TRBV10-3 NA CAVSLDRGKDNYGYTF TGTGCCGTCAGCCTAGACAGGGGGAAGGATAACTATGGCTACACCTTC
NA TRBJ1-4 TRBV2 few CASNGRATSAYNEKLFF TGTGCCAGCAATGGCAGGGCCACGTCGGCGTATAATGAAAAACTGTTTTTT
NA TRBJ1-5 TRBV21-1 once CATTTTGNSNQPQHF TGTGCCACCACAACAACAGGAAATAGCAATCAGCCCCAGCATTTT
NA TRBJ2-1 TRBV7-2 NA CASSPIRLTSYNERFF TGTGCCAGCAGCCCTATAAGACTAACTTCCTACAATGAGCGGTTCTTC
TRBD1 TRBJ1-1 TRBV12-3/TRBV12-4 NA CASSLEGQNLLFMNTEAFF TGTGCCAGCAGTTTAGAGGGACAGAACCTTCTCTTTATGAACACTGAAGCTTTCTTT
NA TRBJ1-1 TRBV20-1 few CSARSINEDTEAFF TGCAGTGCTAGATCCATCAACGAGGACACTGAAGCTTTCTTT
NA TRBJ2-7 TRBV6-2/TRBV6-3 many CASSYSRRSTYEQYF TGTGCCAGCAGTTACTCACGTCGATCGACCTACGAGCAGTACTTC
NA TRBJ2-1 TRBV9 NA CASSGKSGSGETQFF TGTGCCAGCAGCGGGAAGTCAGGGTCTGGGGAGACCCAGTTCTTC
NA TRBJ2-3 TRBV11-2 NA CASSPRGHRLLGTDTQYF TGTGCCAGCAGCCCCCGGGGACACAGGTTGCTGGGCACAGATACGCAGTATTTT
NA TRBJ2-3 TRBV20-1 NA CSARDNYVDTQYF TGCAGTGCTAGAGATAATTACGTAGATACGCAGTATTTT
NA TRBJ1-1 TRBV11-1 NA CASSFSTLGNTEAFF TGTGCCAGCAGCTTCTCGACTCTAGGGAACACTGAAGCTTTCTTT
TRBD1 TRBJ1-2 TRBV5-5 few CASSLDIPGQIYGYTF TGTGCCAGCAGCTTAGACATTCCGGGACAGATCTATGGCTACACCTTC
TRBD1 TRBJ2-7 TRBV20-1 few CSAFGQGPNSYEQYF TGCAGTGCTTTCGGACAGGGTCCTAACTCCTACGAGCAGTACTTC
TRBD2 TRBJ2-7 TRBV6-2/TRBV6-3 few CASSSGLAGPFVDEQYF TGTGCCAGCAGCTCCGGACTAGCGGGGCCATTTGTAGATGAGCAGTACTTC
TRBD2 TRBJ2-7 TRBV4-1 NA CASSQADLAGGRDNEQYF TGCGCCAGCAGCCAAGCAGACCTAGCGGGGGGGCGGGACAATGAGCAGTACTTC
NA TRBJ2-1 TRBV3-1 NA CASSHARGPLYNEQFF TGTGCCAGCAGCCACGCGCGGGGGCCGCTCTACAATGAGCAGTTCTTC
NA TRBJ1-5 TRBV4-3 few CASSHLPGTQPQHF TGCGCCAGCAGCCATTTACCGGGCACTCAGCCCCAGCATTTT
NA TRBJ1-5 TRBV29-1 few CLWGWGNQPQHF TGCTTGTGGGGTTGGGGCAATCAGCCCCAGCATTTT
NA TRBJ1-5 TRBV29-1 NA CSVPQPQHF TGCAGCGTTCCTCAGCCCCAGCATTTT
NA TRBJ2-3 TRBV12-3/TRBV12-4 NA CAGSPFGVTQYF TGTGCCGGCAGTCCCTTTGGAGTTACGCAGTATTTT
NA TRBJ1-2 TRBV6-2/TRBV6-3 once CASSYARGNIYGYTF TGTGCCAGCAGTTACGCGCGGGGGAATATTTATGGCTACACCTTC
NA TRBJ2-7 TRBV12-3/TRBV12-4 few CASSLSRDSYEQYF TGTGCCAGCAGTCTCTCCAGGGACTCCTACGAGCAGTACTTC
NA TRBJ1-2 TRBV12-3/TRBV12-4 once CASSSGTSNYGFTF TGTGCCAGCAGTAGCGGGACAAGTAACTATGGCTTCACCTTC
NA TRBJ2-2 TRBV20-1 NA CSARDLGRGHSGELFF TGCAGTGCTAGAGATTTAGGACGGGGTCATTCCGGGGAGCTGTTTTTT
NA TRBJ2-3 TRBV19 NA CASRPLVRDTDTQYF TGTGCCAGTAGACCCCTAGTAAGGGACACAGATACGCAGTATTTT
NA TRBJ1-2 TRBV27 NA CATATNLQQGGYTF TGTGCTACAGCAACAAACCTTCAGCAAGGAGGCTACACCTTC
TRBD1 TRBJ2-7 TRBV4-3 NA CASSQAPTGAYEQYF TGCGCCAGCAGCCAAGCCCCTACAGGGGCCTACGAGCAGTACTTC
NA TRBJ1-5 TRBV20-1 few CSARVAGRSGNQPQHF TGCAGTGCTAGAGTGGCAGGGCGGTCTGGCAATCAGCCCCAGCATTTT
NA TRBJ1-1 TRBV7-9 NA CASSSSWRRNTEAFF TGTGCCAGCAGCTCTTCGTGGAGGAGGAACACTGAAGCTTTCTTT
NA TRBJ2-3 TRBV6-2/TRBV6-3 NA CASSYMADTQYF TGTGCCAGCAGTTACATGGCAGATACGCAGTATTTT
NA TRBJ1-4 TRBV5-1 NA CASSDSGGWDEKLFF TGCGCCAGCAGCGACTCGGGGGGCTGGGATGAAAAACTGTTTTTT
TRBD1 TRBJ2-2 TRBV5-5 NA CASSSRVRTGNTGELFF TGTGCCAGCAGCTCACGGGTTCGGACAGGGAACACCGGGGAGCTGTTTTTT
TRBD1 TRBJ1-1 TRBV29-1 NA CSAARTGGLAEAFF TGCAGCGCCGCTCGGACAGGGGGCCTCGCTGAAGCTTTCTTT
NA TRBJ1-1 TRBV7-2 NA CASSQPLGTFGTEAFF TGTGCCAGCAGCCAACCCCTAGGGACGTTCGGCACTGAAGCTTTCTTT
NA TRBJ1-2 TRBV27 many CASSLGPLGSYTF TGTGCCAGCAGTTTAGGGCCTCTAGGGTCCTACACCTTC
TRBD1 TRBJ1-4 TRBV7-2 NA CASSLQGARGEKLFF TGTGCCAGCAGCTTACAGGGGGCTCGAGGTGAAAAACTGTTTTTT
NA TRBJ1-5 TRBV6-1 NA CASTRSDSNQPQHF TGTGCCAGCACCAGGAGCGATAGCAATCAGCCCCAGCATTTT
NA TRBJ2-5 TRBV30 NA CAWSGGGFQETQYF TGTGCCTGGAGCGGAGGGGGATTCCAAGAGACCCAGTACTTC
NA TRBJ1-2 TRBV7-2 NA CASSRRDGPTF TGTGCCAGCAGCAGACGGGACGGGCCCACCTTC
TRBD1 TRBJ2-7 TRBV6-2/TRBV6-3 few CASQGQALSYEQYF TGTGCCAGCCAGGGACAGGCCCTCTCCTACGAGCAGTACTTC
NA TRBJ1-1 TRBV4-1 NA CASSQDPITGTGAFF TGCGCCAGCAGCCAAGACCCAATAACTGGCACTGGAGCTTTCTTT
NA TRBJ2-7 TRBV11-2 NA CASSWESRGYEQYF TGTGCCAGCAGCTGGGAGAGTCGTGGTTACGAGCAGTACTTC
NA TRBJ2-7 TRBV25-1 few CASSEGGTYNEQYF TGTGCCAGCAGTGAAGGGGGCACCTACAATGAGCAGTACTTC
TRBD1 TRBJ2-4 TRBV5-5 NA CASSWTGANGNIQYF TGTGCCAGCAGCTGGACAGGGGCCAATGGGAACATTCAGTACTTC